The present T cell receptor (beta chain) was sequenced within a study of shared clonotypes between healthy human individuals. Notes on the study in general: In general, naive subsets displayed greater estimated richness than memory subsets did. Among donors, the sharing of clonotypes was expected to be influenced by sequencing depth.

Tens of thousands of T cell genomes, or around 200 ng DNA, went into the sorted-subset replicate PCRs. TCRdb's copy holds only in-frame clones and misses some; the assay was immunoSEQ multiplex PCR. This sample has some 1 million clones; around four fifths occur once, and the top ten carry 1.4%. Comments on this clone: Its specificity is not known.

All donors qualified as healthy HIV-negative adults and had experienced no recent acute infections or vaccinations. The germline V gene has CDR1 SGHDN and CDR2 FVKESK. This CDR3 is built from 15 residues. With 4 bases clipped from V and 5 bases from J, the junction kept 7 bases outside the gene matches. The sequenced sample consisted of memory CD4+ T cells sorted from blood. Noted subset: CD45RA-negative fraction. The receptor was isolated from a man aged 18 to 30 in good health. The rearrangement links TRBV14 to TRBJ2-5; the match to TRBD2 covers 10 bases. The DNA for the CDR3 is TGTGCCAGCAGCCTATGGACTAGCGGTACGGAGACCCAGTACTTC. Encoded protein: CASSLWTSGTETQYF.